These 7 T cell receptor beta chains share one sample of origin, sequenced in a study of blood T cell repertoires in COVID-19 (TCRdb year 2020). The library was made by the immunoSEQ multiplex PCR assay. What TCRdb holds here is the immuneACCESS table cut down to in-frame rearrangements. Part of the clones is not present; checked against another copy, under half of the missing clones reflect an unresolved V gene, and the others are unexplained. The table for this sample lists about 380,000 clones; about 88% of them were counted only once. The top ten hold 0.9% to 1.5% of the sample. The sequenced sample was PBMCs or T cells enriched from blood (not recorded which). Source of these receptors: a woman under 30 who had recovered from COVID-19.

The chain employs TRBV6-5 and TRBJ1-2; TRBD1 matches at 8 bases. The germline V gene encodes CDR1 MNHEY and CDR2 SVGAGI. The CDR3 is 14 residues long. The ends lost 6 bases at V and 7 bases at J; junction bases unmatched: 10. Written as DNA, the CDR3 is TGTGCCAGCAGACACGGACAGGGAACTAGTGGCTACACCTTC. Protein sequence: CASRHGQGTSGYTF.

The chain recombines TRBV16 with TRBJ1-3, with 7 bases identical to TRBD1. CDR1 is KGHSY and CDR2 is FQNENV in the germline V gene. The CDR3 length is 16 residues. Trimming took 5 bases from V and 0 from J; bases not matched to a gene: 7. The CDR3 bases are TGTGCCAGCAGCGACGTCGGACAGGCCTCTGGAAACACCATATATTTT. Encoded protein: CASSDVGQASGNTIYF.

The chain recombines TRBV19 with TRBJ1-6; a weak D match, TRBD1 (6 bases). Germline CDR1 reads LNHDA; CDR2 reads SQIVND (reference sequence). The CDR3 sequence is 17 residues long. V lost 5 bases to trimming and J lost 0 bases, with 14 bases between them. CDR3 protein: CASSDYRESSYNSPLHF. The CDR3 bases are TGTGCCAGTAGTGATTACAGGGAAAGCTCCTATAATTCACCCCTCCACTTT.

This clone has only one observation. The gene calls are TRBV7-6 and TRBJ2-7, with TRBD1 matching over 9 bases. The germline gives CDR1 SGHVS, CDR2 FNYEAQ. J gave up 1 base and V 0 bases, and 1 base lay outside the gene matches. The CDR3 loop spans 15 amino acids. CDR3 loop: CASSLAGQGSYEQYF. The CDR3 nucleotides are TGTGCCAGCAGCTTAGCGGGACAGGGTTCCTACGAGCAGTACTTC.

The chain is built from TRBV7-8 and TRBJ2-5; tentative D call: TRBD1 (6 bases). The V gene lost 4 bases and the J gene lost 3 bases, with 18 bases spanning the gap. This CDR3 has 16 residues. The V gene's germline CDR1 is SGHVS and CDR2 FQNEAQ. The CDR3 sequence is CASSWWKVGGEETQYF. The CDR3 DNA reads TGTGCCAGCAGCTGGTGGAAAGTAGGGGGAGAAGAGACCCAGTACTTC.

The sample holds a few counts of this clone. The chain has TRBV20-1 and TRBJ1-3; D call uncertain. Germline CDR1 and CDR2: DFQATT and SNEGSKA (reference sequence). The CDR3 is made up of 15 amino acids. Between the trimmed V and J ends, which lost 3 bases and 0 bases, there was a span of 12 bases. The CDR3: CSASNAGYSGNTIYF. As DNA, the CDR3 is TGCAGTGCTAGTAATGCAGGTTACTCTGGAAACACCATATATTTT.

CDR3 sequence reads: CASSQMAGDTETQYF. Written as DNA, the CDR3 is TGTGCCAGCAGCCAAATGGCAGGGGACACAGAGACCCAGTACTTC. The chain carries TRBV4-2 and TRBJ2-5; D is perhaps TRBD1 (6 bases). Germline assignment: CDR1 LGHNA and CDR2 YNFKEQ. V was shortened by 2 bases and J by 4 bases, with 14 bases between the two germline ends. The CDR3 sequence is 15 residues long.